What follows are 4 T cell receptor beta chains derived from one specimen sequenced in a study of CD8 T cells in Susac syndrome. RNA totalling about 0.5 to 1 ug underwent reverse transcription with random hexamers. TCRdb ran MiXCR on the immunoSEQ multiplex PCR reads and lists one entry per CDR3 protein. The sample lists tens of thousands of distinct CDR3 sequences, around 93% occurring once. Source material: CD4+ T cells from PBMCs. Receptor source: a human donor with Susac syndrome.

This clonotype came up a few times. V is TRBV12-3 or TRBV12-4 and J is TRBJ2-1; a weak D match, TRBD2 (6 bases). V was shortened by 5 bases and J by 0 bases, with 11 bases between the two germline ends. The length of the CDR3 is 15 residues. CDR3 sequence (DNA): TGTGCCAGCAGTCGCCGGGGGAGCTCCTACAATGAGCAGTTCTTC. This codes for CASSRRGSSYNEQFF.

V usage is TRBV20-1 and J usage is TRBJ2-3; TRBD2 aligns across 7 bases. This CDR3 is built from 15 residues. The trim removed 6 bases at V and 0 bases at J, leaving 9 bases unmatched. Germline assignment: CDR1 DFQATT and CDR2 SNEGSKA (reference sequence). CDR3 sequence: CSALLGGFSTDTQYF. As DNA, the CDR3 is TGCAGTGCCCTCCTGGGGGGGTTTAGCACAGATACGCAGTATTTT.

The chain is built from TRBV7-3 and TRBJ2-7; tentatively, D is TRBD2 (5 bases). This CDR3 is built from 14 residues. Germline V gene lookup returns CDR1 SGHTA and CDR2 FQGTGA. V lost 2 bases and J 0 bases, leaving 8 bases between the germline ends. CDR3 DNA: TGTGCCAGCAGCTTAGAGCGGCACTCCTACGAGCAGTACTTC. Translating gives CASSLERHSYEQYF.

V is TRBV7-2 and J is TRBJ1-1, with D possibly TRBD1 on 6 matching bases. Per germline, CDR1 SGHTA and CDR2 FQGNSA. V shed 4 bases and J shed 1 base, with 16 bases lying between them. This CDR3 contains 16 residues. CDR3 nucleotides: TGTGCCAGCAGCTCAGGAAACCGGGGGCCGAACACTGAAGCTTTCTTT. Translation: CASSSGNRGPNTEAFF.